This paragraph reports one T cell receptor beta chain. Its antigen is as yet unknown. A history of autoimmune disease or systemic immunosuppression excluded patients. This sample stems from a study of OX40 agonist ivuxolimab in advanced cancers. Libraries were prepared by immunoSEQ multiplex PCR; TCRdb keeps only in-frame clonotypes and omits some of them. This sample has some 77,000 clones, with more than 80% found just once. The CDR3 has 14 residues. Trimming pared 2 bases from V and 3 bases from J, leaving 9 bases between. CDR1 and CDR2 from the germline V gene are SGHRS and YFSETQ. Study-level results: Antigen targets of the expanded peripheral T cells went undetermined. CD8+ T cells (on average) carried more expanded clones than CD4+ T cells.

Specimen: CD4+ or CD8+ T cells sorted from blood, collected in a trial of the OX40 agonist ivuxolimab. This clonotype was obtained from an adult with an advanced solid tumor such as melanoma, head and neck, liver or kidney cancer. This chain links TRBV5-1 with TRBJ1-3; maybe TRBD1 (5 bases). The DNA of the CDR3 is TGCGCCAGCAGCTTAGGCGGGGGTGGAAACACCATATATTTT. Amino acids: CASSLGGGGNTIYF.